Listed here is a single T cell receptor (beta chain). No cognate antigen has been identified for it. There are no base qualities to consult, and no much larger clone falls within one base. This sample was included in a study of blood T cell repertoires in COVID-19 (dated by TCRdb to the early 2020s). Regarding the complete study: The collaborator samples originated in the United States, Italy and Spain and spanned the acute and convalescent phases of COVID-19. The samples were drawn from two sources: the first 160 participants of the ongoing ImmuneRACE study, and 950 to 1,500 subjects contributed by 6 global collaborators. A de-identified subject ID, COVID-19 status, age in years and sex were almost always included in the sample metadata. The repertoires were released in a freely available public database intended as a resource for research on the immune response to SARS-CoV-2. The material from the prospective study consisted of cDNA or gDNA derived from T cells, B-cell-depleted T cells, or PBMCs. The dataset comprised deeply sampled blood TCRbeta repertoires from subjects exposed to, actively infected with, or recovered from COVID-19. Where available, HLA class I and class II types were taken from metadata supplied by the sample provider and were not determined by assay-based typing.

General findings and caveats noted by the study authors: The quantity of clinical and demographic metadata differed by source and by participant and was supplied without curation.

TCRbeta CDR3 regions were amplified from genomic DNA using the immunoSEQ Assay, a bias-controlled multiplex PCR. Per the authors' processing: The number of nucleated cells in each sample was estimated by amplification of reference gene primers within the assay. Sequence reads were collapsed and filtered to measure the absolute abundance of every unique TCRbeta CDR3 rearrangement. For each sample, productive Simpson clonality was calculated as the square root of Simpson's diversity index across productive rearrangements. Sourced from immuneACCESS, this table was stored by TCRdb with only in-frame sequences that have V and J called. A share of the clones is absent; for the studies checked, an unresolved V gene accounts for under half, and the remainder has no known explanation. V and J calls and clone size are those listed in that table; D and trimming were worked out from the DNA. This sample lists under 350,000 clones; approximately 90% were detected once. The ten largest account for around 4.4% of the sample.

Collaborating institutions collected whole blood in K2EDTA tubes following their own protocols. For TCRbeta analysis, collaborators shipped samples in one of three forms: frozen whole blood, isolated PBMCs, or DNA extracted from either of those sample types. The junction carries 9 bases between V and J, which are trimmed by 3 bases and 0 bases respectively. CDR1 and CDR2 are read off the germline V gene (reference sequence) as LNHDA and SQIVND. The CDR3 contains 14 residues, cysteine and phenylalanine counted. The kept DNA is CDR3 alone, 42 bases in frame from the first base. The chain was built from TRBV19 and TRBJ2-7; tentative D gene TRBD2, with 6 bases matching. The source of this sequence is a man between 40 and 49 years old with acute or convalescent COVID-19. Sequencing was done on a sample of peripheral blood. In nucleotide form, the sequence is TGTGCCAGTAGTATGGCGGGGAACTCCTACGAGCAGTACTTC. This yields the protein CASSMAGNSYEQYF.